This is a list of T cell receptor beta chains from one sample in a study of blood T cell repertoires in COVID-19. The data were produced by immunoSEQ multiplex PCR, yet TCRdb's version contains in-frame clones alone and is incomplete. The sample shows 200,000 to 300,000 clones, approximately 86% of them seen only once. Sequenced material: peripheral blood. These receptors were collected from a human donor in a cohort sampled during active COVID-19. CDR3s include the opening cysteine and the closing phenylalanine or tryptophan. A D gene is named only where the DNA matches it firmly. Clone sizes are given selectively: once, few, many, or a class where the clone is expanded.

>TRBJ2-7|TRBV4-1|15|NA|NA
TGCGCCAGCAGCCAAGATCGAACGGGGTCCTTTCGGGAGTACTTC
CASSQDRTGSFREYF
>TRBJ1-1|TRBV9|14|NA|TRBD1
TGTGCCAGCAGCGCCACAGGGGGCTCCACTGAAGCTTTCTTT
CASSATGGSTEAFF
>TRBJ2-2|TRBV19|14|once|NA
TGTGCCAGTAGTCTCGGCAGGCACGCCGGGGAGCTGTTTTTT
CASSLGRHAGELFF
>TRBJ2-1|TRBV24-1|14|NA|TRBD2
TGTGCCACTGGGACTAGCGGGAGTGGCAATGAGCAGTTCTTC
CATGTSGSGNEQFF
>TRBJ1-1|TRBV28|16|NA|TRBD1
TGTGCCAGCAGTTTACCGCAGGGGGTCATGAACACTGAAGCTTTCTTT
CASSLPQGVMNTEAFF
>TRBJ1-5|TRBV6-6|15|NA|NA
TGTGCCAGCGGCGGGGGGGATTATAACAATCAGCCCCAGCATTTT
CASGGGDYNNQPQHF
>TRBJ1-1|TRBV7-9|13|NA|NA
TGTGCCAGCAGCTTAGTCGGGGTCACTGAAGCTTTCTTT
CASSLVGVTEAFF
>TRBJ1-2|TRBV4-3|15|NA|NA
TGCGCCAGCAGCCAAGTTGGTACAGGACCCTATGGCTACACCTTC
CASSQVGTGPYGYTF
>TRBJ2-7|TRBV19|15|NA|NA
TGTGCCAGTAGCTTAACCTTCAGGGGTACCTACGAGCAGTACTTC
CASSLTFRGTYEQYF
>TRBJ2-5|TRBV7-8|19|NA|NA
TGTGCCAGCAGCTTAGGGATCTCTTTTAGCGGAAAGGGAGGAGAGACCCAGTACTTC
CASSLGISFSGKGGETQYF
>TRBJ2-1|TRBV27|14|NA|TRBD1
TGTGCCAGCAGTATCGACAGGGCTTACAATGAGCAGTTCTTC
CASSIDRAYNEQFF
>TRBJ1-3|TRBV18|14|NA|NA
TGTGCCAGCTCACCTCCCCTATCTGGAAACACCATATATTTT
CASSPPLSGNTIYF
>TRBJ2-5|TRBV7-2|14|NA|NA
TGTGCCAGCAGCTTAGCGCTTACGAGAGAGACCCAGTACTTC
CASSLALTRETQYF
>TRBJ2-1|TRBV5-8|14|NA|NA
TGTGCCAGCAGCCCTCAATTGGGGACTGATGAGCAGTTCTTC
CASSPQLGTDEQFF
>TRBJ1-6|TRBV7-8|12|NA|NA
TGTGCCAGCAGCTGGGGGGGTTCACCCCTCCACTTT
CASSWGGSPLHF
>TRBJ1-1|TRBV5-1|12|NA|NA
TGCGCCAGCCGGGAGGTAGGCACTGAAGCTTTCTTT
CASREVGTEAFF
>TRBJ2-1|TRBV28|13|NA|NA
TGTGCCAGCAGTTTATTGAGAGGCAATGAGCAGTTCTTC
CASSLLRGNEQFF
>TRBJ1-5|TRBV6-5|14|NA|NA
TGTGCCAGCAGTTTCGCAGTGGGCAATCAGCCCCAGCATTTT
CASSFAVGNQPQHF
>TRBJ2-5|TRBV10-2|13|NA|NA
TGCGCCAGCAGTGTTGTCGTGTCAGAGACCCAGTACTTC
CASSVVVSETQYF
>TRBJ1-6|TRBV6-2/TRBV6-3|17|few|TRBD1
TGTGCCAGCAGTTACAATCGACGGACAGGTGGGAATTCACCCCTCCACTTT
CASSYNRRTGGNSPLHF
>TRBJ2-2|TRBV6-2/TRBV6-3|15|NA|NA
TGTGCCAGCAGTCCGCGGGGCCGGAACACCGGGGAGCTGTTTTTT
CASSPRGRNTGELFF
>TRBJ1-4|TRBV4-1|16|NA|NA
TGCGCCAGCAGCCGTTCTCAACAAGCAACTAATGAAAAACTGTTTTTT
CASSRSQQATNEKLFF
>TRBJ1-5|TRBV4-1|14|once|NA
TGCGCCAGCAGTCACAGGGCTAGCAATCAGCCCCAGCATTTT
CASSHRASNQPQHF
>TRBJ1-1|TRBV19|14|NA|TRBD1
TGTGCCAGTAGTATGGGTACAGGGGGGACTGAAGCTTTCTTT
CASSMGTGGTEAFF
>TRBJ2-1|TRBV27|15|NA|TRBD1
TGTGCCAGCAGTGTACGCCGGGACAGGCGCAATGAGCAGTTCTTC
CASSVRRDRRNEQFF
>TRBJ1-1|TRBV30|15|NA|TRBD1
TGTGCCTGGAGTGTACTTCGGACAGGTAACACTGAAGCTTTCTTT
CAWSVLRTGNTEAFF
>TRBJ1-2|TRBV10-2|22|NA|NA
TGCGCCAGCAGTGAAGGAGGCTTTAACTCACCCGCACACCCGGCCTACCCGGCTGGCTACACCTTC
CASSEGGFNSPAHPAYPAGYTF
>TRBJ2-3|TRBV29-1|13|NA|NA
TGCAGCGTTGAATCGCGGTCGCATGGTACGCAGTATTTT
CSVESRSHGTQYF
>TRBJ2-7|TRBV25-1|17|NA|TRBD2
TGTGCCAGCAGTGGCCCGACGGGACTAGCGGGATCTGAAGAGCAGTACTTC
CASSGPTGLAGSEEQYF
>TRBJ1-3|TRBV7-9|15|NA|TRBD1
TGTGCCAGCAGCCCACAGGGGAACTCTGGAAACACCATATATTTT
CASSPQGNSGNTIYF
>TRBJ2-3|TRBV6-4|14|NA|TRBD2
TGTGCCAGCAGTAGCGGGGGGACCACAGATACGCAGTATTTT
CASSSGGTTDTQYF
>TRBJ1-1|TRBV25-1|16|NA|NA
TGTGCCAGCAGTGAAGGGTGGAGGGAACTGAACACTGAAGCTTTCTTT
CASSEGWRELNTEAFF
>TRBJ2-1|TRBV19|15|once|TRBD2
TGTGCCAGTAGTGGTGTGTCTAGCGGGGGAGATGAGCAGTTCTTC
CASSGVSSGGDEQFF
>TRBJ1-1|TRBV5-8|19|NA|TRBD1
TGTGCCAGCAGCCGGGGTTTGAACCGGGACAGGGTTAGGAACACTGAAGCTTTCTTT
CASSRGLNRDRVRNTEAFF
>TRBJ2-7|TRBV6-5|13|NA|NA
TGTGCCAGCAGTCTACAGGTCTCCTACGAGCAGTACTTC
CASSLQVSYEQYF
>TRBJ1-1|TRBV5-1|14|NA|NA
TGCGCCAGCAGCTTGGGAGGGCAGAACACTGAAGCTTTCTTT
CASSLGGQNTEAFF
>TRBJ2-1|TRBV27|17|NA|NA
TGTGCCAGCAGTTTATCGGCGGGAAGCGGCCGGGCCAATGAGCAGTTCTTC
CASSLSAGSGRANEQFF
>TRBJ2-7|TRBV30|12|NA|NA
TGTGCCTGGAACCTCGACAGCTACGAGCAGTACTTC
CAWNLDSYEQYF
>TRBJ1-1|TRBV11-1|13|once|NA
TGTGCCAGCAGCTTAAGCCTGAACACTGAAGCTTTCTTT
CASSLSLNTEAFF
>TRBJ2-5|TRBV2|15|NA|TRBD1
TGTGCCAGCAGTGAAGAGGGACAGGGAACAGAGACCCAGTACTTC
CASSEEGQGTETQYF
>TRBJ2-2|TRBV7-9|15|NA|NA
TGTGCCAGCAGCTTTCCAATTGGCAACACCGGGGAGCTGTTTTTT
CASSFPIGNTGELFF
>TRBJ1-6|TRBV7-8|15|NA|TRBD1
TGTGCCAGCAGCTTTAGGGGGCCGGATAATTCACCCCTCCACTTT
CASSFRGPDNSPLHF
>TRBJ2-7|TRBV7-6|14|NA|NA
TGTGCCAGCAGCTCAGTTGACAGGAACCACGAGCAGTACTTC
CASSSVDRNHEQYF
>TRBJ2-7|TRBV6-4|15|NA|NA
TGTGCCAGCAGTGACTCAGAACAATTTCCTGTCGAGCAGTACTTC
CASSDSEQFPVEQYF
>TRBJ2-7|TRBV7-2|15|once|TRBD1
TGTGCCAGCAGCACCAAACAGGGGGGCGGCTACGAGCAGTACTTC
CASSTKQGGGYEQYF
>TRBJ1-2|TRBV6-5|12|NA|NA
TGTGCCAGCCTTGCCTCAGGTCATGGCTACACCTTC
CASLASGHGYTF
>TRBJ1-1|TRBV6-6|15|NA|NA
TGTGCCAGCAGTTACTCGATCCGACCGGGGGGGGAAGCTTTCTTT
CASSYSIRPGGEAFF
>TRBJ2-7|TRBV7-2|14|NA|TRBD1
TGTGCCAGCAGCTTAGCAGGGGGCAGAGTGGAGCAGTACTTC
CASSLAGGRVEQYF
>TRBJ2-1|TRBV19|14|NA|TRBD1
TGTGCCAGTAGGCTGCGACAGGGCCGCAATGAGCAGTTCTTC
CASRLRQGRNEQFF
>TRBJ2-1|TRBV2|14|NA|NA
TGTGCCAGCCTCGGACTCCTCGTCGAAAATGAGCAGTTCTTC
CASLGLLVENEQFF
>TRBJ1-2|TRBV5-1|16|NA|NA
TGCGCCAGCAGCCCAGGACAGACTTTAGCTAACTATGGCTACACCTTC
CASSPGQTLANYGYTF
>TRBJ2-7|TRBV4-3|13|NA|NA
TGCGCCAGCAGCCCCGTGGCAGGGAACGAGCAGTACTTC
CASSPVAGNEQYF
>TRBJ1-5|TRBV6-5|13|NA|NA
TGTGCCACAGACACCTATAGCAATCAGCCCCAGCATTTT
CATDTYSNQPQHF
>TRBJ2-3|TRBV7-2|16|NA|TRBD2
TGTGCCAGCAGCTTAATGGGACTAGCGGGGGGCGGCCCGCAGTATTTT
CASSLMGLAGGGPQYF
>TRBJ1-1|TRBV19|16|NA|NA
TGTGCCAGTAGTATAGATTGGTTTAAGGCGGGCACTGAAGCTTTCTTT
CASSIDWFKAGTEAFF
>TRBJ1-4|TRBV4-3|13|once|NA
TGCGCCAGCAGCCAAGTACAGGGTGAAAAACTGTTTTTT
CASSQVQGEKLFF
>TRBJ1-2|TRBV12-3/TRBV12-4|12|NA|NA
TGTGCCAGCAGTTTAACAGGGAATGGCTACACCTTC
CASSLTGNGYTF